The 24 T cell receptor beta chains in this list originate from one sample, sequenced in a study of control samples from healthy donors and cancer patients. Libraries were prepared by immunoSEQ multiplex PCR; TCRdb keeps only in-frame clonotypes and omits some of them. Among around 55,000 clones listed, approximately 89% were seen once. The sequenced sample was PBMCs. These receptors all come from a man between 35 and 55 years old with colorectal cancer.

The gene calls are TRBV4-3 and TRBJ1-1; possibly TRBD1 for D (5 bases). V was trimmed by 0 bases and J by 8 bases, leaving 10 bases between them. The CDR3 length is 13 residues. Germline values: CDR1 LGHNA, CDR2 YSLEER. The CDR3 sequence is CASSQDRAGEAFF. Written as DNA, the CDR3 is TGCGCCAGCAGCCAAGATCGGGCAGGGGAAGCTTTCTTT.

V gene TRBV7-2 combines with J gene TRBJ2-4; D remains ambiguous. The V end was cut by 0 bases, the J end by 5 bases, with 5 bases between. Germline V CDR1 and CDR2: SGHTA, FQGNSA. CDR3 size: 13 residues. CDR3 nucleotide sequence: TGTGCCAGCAGCTTAGCAACAGAAAACATTCAGTACTTC. Its translation is CASSLATENIQYF.

A single count supports this clone. The chain joins TRBV30 to TRBJ2-6; D might be TRBD1 or TRBD2, each matching 5 bases. The V gene lost 3 bases and the J gene lost 1 base, with 19 bases spanning the gap. Germline V gene sequence: CDR1 GTSNPN, CDR2 SVGIG (reference sequence). CDR3 size: 18 residues. The CDR3 coding sequence is TGTGCCTGGAGCAACTTCGGGACCACCTTTTCTGGGGCCAACGTCCTGACTTTC. Amino acids: CAWSNFGTTFSGANVLTF.

CDR3 residues: CASSPIQGQGAEETQYF. The DNA of the CDR3 is TGTGCCAGCAGCCCCATCCAGGGACAGGGGGCCGAGGAGACCCAGTACTTC. The rearrangement uses TRBV4-2 and TRBJ2-5; 12 bases line up with TRBD1. V trimming: 4 bases; J trimming: 5 bases; junction bases outside the gene matches: 11. This CDR3 is 17 amino acids long. CDR1 and CDR2 (germline): LGHNA, YNFKEQ.

This clone was counted a few times. This chain links TRBV7-9 with TRBJ2-3, with TRBD2 matching over 10 bases. Germline lookup yields CDR1 SEHNR and CDR2 FQNEAQ (reference sequence). The V and J ends lost 2 bases and 3 bases, in that order; junction bases with no gene match: 5. This CDR3 has 16 amino acids. CDR3 sequence (DNA): TGTGCCAGCAGCTTAACGAGCGGGAGGGTTACAGATACGCAGTATTTT. Translating it yields CASSLTSGRVTDTQYF.

This clone was counted once. This chain uses TRBV29-1 with TRBJ2-7; weak D call: TRBD2 (5 bases). The V and J ends lost 3 bases and 9 bases respectively, with 12 bases between them. Germline CDR1 reads SQVTM; CDR2 reads ANQGSEA. The CDR3 runs to 11 residues. CDR3 DNA sequence: TGCAGCGTTGATGAGGGTACGGGGCAGTACTTC. It yields the protein CSVDEGTGQYF.

V gene TRBV18 combines with J gene TRBJ1-1; no clear D gene. This CDR3 contains 14 residues. Germline V gene data show CDR1 as KGHSH and CDR2 as LQKENI. V shed 5 bases and J shed 6 bases, with 16 bases lying between them. The CDR3: CASSGVKGRAEAFF. CDR3 coding DNA: TGTGCCAGCTCAGGGGTCAAAGGGAGGGCTGAAGCTTTCTTT.

This chain links TRBV5-6 with TRBJ2-3; D may correspond to TRBD1 or TRBD2 (5 bases each). Germline V gene data show CDR1 as SGHDT and CDR2 as YYEEEE. Trimming stripped 4 bases from V and 0 bases from J, with 15 bases between. The CDR3 contains 16 residues. CDR3 sequence: CASSRPGHQSTDTQYF. DNA of the CDR3: TGTGCCAGCAGCCGTCCGGGGCACCAGAGCACAGATACGCAGTATTTT. Using reference TRBV5-6 and TRBJ2-3 for the parts outside the CDR3, the full variable domain is DAGVTQSPTHLIKTRGQQVTLRCSPKSGHDTVSWYQQALGQGPQFIFQYYEEEERQRGNFPDRFSGHQFPNYSSELNVNALLLGDSALYLCASSRPGHQSTDTQYFGPGTRLTVL.

This clone was detected once. The chain combines TRBV3-1 (or the pseudogene TRBV3-2) with TRBJ2-3; 7 positions agree with TRBD1. V was pared by 3 bases and J by 4 bases, with 4 bases of the junction left unmatched. The CDR3 is made up of 14 amino acids. Germline V gives CDR1 LGHDT, CDR2 YNNKEL (reference sequence). CDR3 sequence reads: CASSQRQGADTQYF. CDR3 coding DNA: TGTGCCAGCAGCCAGCGACAGGGCGCAGATACGCAGTATTTT.

The J gene is TRBJ2-7, the V gene TRBV6-5; TRBD2 is a possible D gene (5 bases). Trimming shortened V by 10 bases and J by 7 bases, and 23 bases separated the two germline ends. The germline gives CDR1 MNHEY, CDR2 SVGAGI. The CDR3 spans 14 residues. The CDR3 DNA reads as TGTGCCACGCAATTCCCTGGGTCGGGAAGGGAGCAGTACTTC. Translation gives CATQFPGSGREQYF.

The chain joins TRBV18 to TRBJ1-6; D remains unclear. CDR3 length: 15 amino acids. The germline CDR1 and CDR2 sequences are KGHSH and LQKENI. The V gene lost 3 bases and the J gene lost 7 bases, with 13 bases spanning the gap. The CDR3 reads CASSPFQVPNSPLHF. The CDR3 bases are TGTGCCAGCTCACCTTTCCAGGTACCGAATTCACCCCTCCACTTT.

The chain couples TRBV7-9 to TRBJ2-4; no definite D call. The ends were cut back, 3 bases at V and 1 base at J, with 7 bases in the middle. Germline V lookup: CDR1 SEHNR, CDR2 FQNEAQ (reference sequence). There are 14 residues in the CDR3. CDR3 sequence reads: CASSFEGAKNIQYF. CDR3 sequence (DNA): TGTGCCAGCAGCTTCGAAGGGGCCAAAAACATTCAGTACTTC.

This chain links TRBV6-5 with TRBJ2-1; possible D gene TRBD2, 5 bases. This CDR3 region has 15 residues. Trimming left V 9 bases short and J 4 bases short, with 19 bases between. Germline-derived CDR1 and CDR2 are MNHEY and SVGAGI. CDR3 sequence: CASRIRLEGYNEQFF. CDR3 coding DNA: TGTGCCAGTCGGATTCGTCTTGAGGGTTACAATGAGCAGTTCTTC.

The chain recombines TRBV28 with TRBJ1-6; tentatively, D is TRBD1 (6 bases). With 2 bases removed from V and 2 bases from J, the gap between germline ends came to 10 bases. The CDR3 spans 16 residues. The germline V gene encodes CDR1 MDHEN and CDR2 SYDVKM. The CDR3 loop reads CASSLDRRAYNSPLHF. CDR3 coding DNA: TGTGCCAGCAGTTTAGACAGGAGGGCCTATAATTCACCCCTCCACTTT.

This clone is a singleton in its sample. V and J are TRBV9 and TRBJ2-1, with 11 bases matching TRBD2. This CDR3 contains 16 residues. V was pared by 4 bases and J by 5 bases, with 8 bases of the junction left unmatched. CDR1 is SGDLS, CDR2 YYNGEE, per germline. Here the CDR3 DNA reads TGTGCCAGCAGCCCTCGGGTAGCGGGAGGGAACAATGAGCAGTTCTTC. It translates to CASSPRVAGGNNEQFF.

This clone was seen once. The CDR3 loop reads CASSARQGMIPNEQFF. The CDR3 DNA sequence: TGTGCCAGCAGCGCTCGACAGGGAATGATCCCCAATGAGCAGTTCTTC. This chain links TRBV9 with TRBJ2-1; 7 nucleotides agree with TRBD1. V was clipped by 3 bases and J by 6 bases; unmatched bases: 12. This CDR3 has 16 amino acids. Germline-derived CDR1 and CDR2 are SGDLS and YYNGEE.

The chain employs TRBV7-9 and TRBJ2-3; 7 bases line up with TRBD2. Trimming at V came to 3 bases and at J to 3 bases, leaving 15 bases not matched to a gene. Germline V gene data show CDR1 as SEHNR and CDR2 as FQNEAQ (reference sequence). This CDR3 region has 18 residues. CDR3: CASSFTRIRLATTDTQYF. In nucleotides, the CDR3 is TGTGCCAGCAGCTTTACTAGAATCCGACTAGCAACAACAGATACGCAGTATTTT.

Only one count was recorded for this clone. This rearrangement joins TRBV5-5 to TRBJ2-7; D ambiguous. Trimming pared 0 bases from V and 2 bases from J, leaving 6 bases between. The CDR3 is 13 residues long. The germline gives CDR1 SGHKS, CDR2 YYEKEE (reference sequence). CDR3 bases: TGTGCCAGCAGCTTGGCCAGCACCTACGAGCAGTACTTC. This codes for CASSLASTYEQYF.

This sequence joins TRBV7-9 and TRBJ1-2, with 11 bases that match TRBD1. This CDR3 contains 16 residues. CDR1 and CDR2 from the germline V gene are SEHNR and FQNEAQ (reference sequence). V lost 5 bases and J lost 7; bases outside the gene matches: 12. The CDR3 spells CASSGGWDRGRIGYTF. CDR3 sequence (DNA): TGTGCCAGCAGCGGAGGGTGGGACAGGGGGAGAATTGGCTACACCTTC.

The chain combines TRBV7-3 with TRBJ2-2, with 7 bases identical to TRBD1. J was trimmed by 3 bases and V by 5 bases; bases with no gene match: 3. This CDR3 is 14 amino acids long. Germline V CDR1 and CDR2: SGHTA, FQGTGA. CDR3 sequence reads: CASSPDRDTGELFF. CDR3 bases: TGTGCCAGCAGCCCCGACAGGGACACCGGGGAGCTGTTTTTT.

This chain joins TRBV5-1 and TRBJ2-1; D not certain. This CDR3 spans 12 amino acids. Trimming removed 2 bases at V and 7 bases at J, with 7 bases between. Germline V CDR1 and CDR2: SGHRS, YFSETQ. The CDR3 reads CASSFEGNEQFF. CDR3 DNA: TGCGCCAGCAGCTTCGAAGGGAATGAGCAGTTCTTC.

In this sample, this clone turned up once. The chain links TRBV5-1 to TRBJ1-6; D might be TRBD1 (5 bases). Germline V gives CDR1 SGHRS, CDR2 YFSETQ. The CDR3 is 15 amino acids. Trimming pared 2 bases from V and 9 bases from J, leaving 15 bases between. CDR3 amino acids: CASSFLAGLGSPLHF. CDR3 DNA: TGCGCCAGCAGCTTCCTCGCAGGGCTCGGTTCACCCCTCCACTTT.

The chain employs TRBV24-1 and TRBJ2-2; D might be TRBD1 (6 bases). Trimming removed 5 bases at V and 2 bases at J, with 14 bases between. Germline V gene data show CDR1 as KGHDR and CDR2 as SFDVKD. This CDR3 is built from 16 residues. CDR3 protein: CATSGWGLDNTGELFF. In DNA form, the CDR3 reads TGTGCCACCAGTGGTTGGGGGCTAGATAACACCGGGGAGCTGTTTTTT.

The J gene is TRBJ2-1, the V gene TRBV6-6; a possible D gene is TRBD1 (5 bases). Germline values: CDR1 MNHNY, CDR2 SVGAGI (reference sequence). This CDR3 has 16 amino acids. V gave up 0 bases and J gave up 0 bases, with 9 bases separating them. DNA of the CDR3: TGTGCCAGCAGTTACTCGAGACAGAGCTCCTACAATGAGCAGTTCTTC. It encodes CASSYSRQSSYNEQFF.